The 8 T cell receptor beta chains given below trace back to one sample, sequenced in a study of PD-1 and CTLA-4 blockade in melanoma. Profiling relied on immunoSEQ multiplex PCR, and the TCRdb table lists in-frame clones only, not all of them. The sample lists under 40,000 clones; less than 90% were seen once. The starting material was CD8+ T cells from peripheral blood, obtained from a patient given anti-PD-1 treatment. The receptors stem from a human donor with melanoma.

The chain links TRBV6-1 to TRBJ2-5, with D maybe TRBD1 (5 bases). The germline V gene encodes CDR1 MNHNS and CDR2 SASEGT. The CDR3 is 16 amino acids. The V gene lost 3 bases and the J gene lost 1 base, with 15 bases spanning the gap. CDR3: CASSDRGERGQETQYF. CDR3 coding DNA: TGTGCCAGCAGTGATAGGGGTGAAAGAGGCCAAGAGACCCAGTACTTC.

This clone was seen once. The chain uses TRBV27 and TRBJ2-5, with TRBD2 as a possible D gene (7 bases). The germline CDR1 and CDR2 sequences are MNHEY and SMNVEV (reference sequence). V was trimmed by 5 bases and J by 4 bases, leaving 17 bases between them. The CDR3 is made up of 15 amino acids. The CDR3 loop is CASSPAPRGAETQYF. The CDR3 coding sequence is TGTGCCAGCAGTCCCGCCCCCCGGGGGGCAGAGACCCAGTACTTC.

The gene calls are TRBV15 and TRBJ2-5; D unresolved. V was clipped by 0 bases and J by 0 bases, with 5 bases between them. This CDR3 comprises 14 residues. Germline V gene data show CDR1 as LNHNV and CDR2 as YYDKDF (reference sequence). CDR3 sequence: CATSRDKNQETQYF. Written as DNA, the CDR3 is TGTGCCACCAGCAGAGATAAAAACCAAGAGACCCAGTACTTC.

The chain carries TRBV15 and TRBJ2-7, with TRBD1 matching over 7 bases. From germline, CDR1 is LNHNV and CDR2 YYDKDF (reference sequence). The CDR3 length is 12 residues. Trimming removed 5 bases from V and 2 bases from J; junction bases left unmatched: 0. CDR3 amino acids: CATSGQAYEQYF. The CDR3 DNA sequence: TGTGCCACCAGCGGACAGGCCTACGAGCAGTACTTC. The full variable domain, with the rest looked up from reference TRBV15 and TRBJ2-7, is DAMVIQNPRYQVTQFGKPVTLSCSQTLNHNVMYWYQQKSSQAPKLLFHYYDKDFNNEADTPDNFQSRRPNTSFCFLDIRSPGLGDTAMYLCATSGQAYEQYFGPGTRLTVT.

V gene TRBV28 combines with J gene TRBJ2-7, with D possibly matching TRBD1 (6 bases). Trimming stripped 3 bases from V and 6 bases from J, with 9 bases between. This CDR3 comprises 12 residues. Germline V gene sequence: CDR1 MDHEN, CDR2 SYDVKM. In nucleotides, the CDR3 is TGTGCCAGCAGTTTGGGGGCGGCCGAGCAGTACTTC. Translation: CASSLGAAEQYF.

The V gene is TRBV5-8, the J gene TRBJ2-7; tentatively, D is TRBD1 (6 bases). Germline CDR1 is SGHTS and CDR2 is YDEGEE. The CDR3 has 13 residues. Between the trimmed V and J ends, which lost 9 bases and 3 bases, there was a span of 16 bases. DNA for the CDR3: TGTGCCACTGCGCAGGGGTTGGGCTACGAGCAGTACTTC. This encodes CATAQGLGYEQYF.

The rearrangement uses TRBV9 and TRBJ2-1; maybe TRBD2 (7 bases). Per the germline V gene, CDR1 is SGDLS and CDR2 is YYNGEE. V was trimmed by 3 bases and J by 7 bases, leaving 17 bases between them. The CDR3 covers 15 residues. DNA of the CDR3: TGTGCCAGCAGCGCGGGCGCGGGGGCGACGAATGAGCAGTTCTTC. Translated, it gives CASSAGAGATNEQFF.

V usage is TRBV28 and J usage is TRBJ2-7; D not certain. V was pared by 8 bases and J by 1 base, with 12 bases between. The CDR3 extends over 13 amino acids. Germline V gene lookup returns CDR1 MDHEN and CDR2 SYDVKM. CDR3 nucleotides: TGTGCCAGCCGTCCGACCGAGTCCTACGAGCAGTACTTC. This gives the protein CASRPTESYEQYF.